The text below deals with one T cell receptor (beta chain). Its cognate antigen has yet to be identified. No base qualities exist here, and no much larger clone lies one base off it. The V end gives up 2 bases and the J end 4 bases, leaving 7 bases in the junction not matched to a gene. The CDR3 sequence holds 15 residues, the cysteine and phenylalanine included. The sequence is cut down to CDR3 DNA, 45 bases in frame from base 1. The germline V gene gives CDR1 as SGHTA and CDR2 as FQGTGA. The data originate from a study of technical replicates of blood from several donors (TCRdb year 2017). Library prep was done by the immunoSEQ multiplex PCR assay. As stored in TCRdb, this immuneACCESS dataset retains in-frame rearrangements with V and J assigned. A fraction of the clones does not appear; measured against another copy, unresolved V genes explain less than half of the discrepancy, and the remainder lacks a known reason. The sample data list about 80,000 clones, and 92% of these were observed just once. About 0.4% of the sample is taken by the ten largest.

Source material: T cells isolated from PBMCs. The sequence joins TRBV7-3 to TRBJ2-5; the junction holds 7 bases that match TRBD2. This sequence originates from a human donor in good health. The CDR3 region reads CASSLLAGVRETQYF. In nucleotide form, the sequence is TGTGCCAGCAGCTTATTGGCGGGAGTTCGAGAGACCCAGTACTTC.